The sequence of this T cell receptor (beta chain) was determined in a study of siplizumab effects on memory and regulatory T cells. The repertoire was sequenced with immunoSEQ multiplex PCR; TCRdb's copy has only in-frame clones and lacks some. The profile shows some 87,000 clones, just under 90% of them singletons. This sequence originates from a human donor in good health. Sequenced sample: CD4+ T cells sorted from blood.

CDR3 amino acids: CASSLLRAKDEKLFF. In DNA form, the CDR3 reads TGTGCCAGCAGCTTGCTCAGGGCGAAGGATGAAAAACTGTTTTTT. The chain links TRBV5-5 to TRBJ1-4, with D tentatively TRBD1 (5 bases). The germline CDR1 and CDR2 sequences are SGHKS and YYEKEE (reference sequence). V lost 1 base and J lost 6, with 13 bases in between. This CDR3 has 15 residues.